Below are 18 T cell receptor beta chains sequenced from a single sample in a study of cytomegalovirus exposure and HLA in healthy donors. 13 Jbeta primers and 60 Vbeta primers were used for the PCR. Measured with immunoSEQ multiplex PCR; TCRdb has only the in-frame clones, and not every one. The sample consists of some 120,000 clones, approximately 81% of them appearing once. The sample taken for sequencing was PBMCs. The origin of the receptors is a woman aged 18-30 years in good health and CMV-seropositive.

This rearrangement joins TRBV11-3 to TRBJ2-7, with 7 bases aligning to TRBD2. The germline gives CDR1 SGHNT, CDR2 YENEEA. The CDR3 has 14 amino acids. V was pared by 5 bases and J by 4 bases, with 8 bases of the junction left unmatched. The CDR3 DNA follows: TGTGCCAGCAGCCCGCTACCGGGAGGTTACGAGCAGTACTTC. It codes for CASSPLPGGYEQYF.

This clone was observed a handful of times. This chain links TRBV6-1 with TRBJ1-4, with TRBD1 identical over 8 bases. The length of the CDR3 is 15 residues. V trimming: 3 bases; J trimming: 8 bases; junction bases outside the gene matches: 8. Per the germline V gene, CDR1 is MNHNS and CDR2 is SASEGT. Here the CDR3 DNA reads TGTGCCAGCAGTGAGGTCCTACAGGGGGAAGAAAAACTGTTTTTT. Encoded protein: CASSEVLQGEEKLFF.

This sequence joins TRBV5-1 and TRBJ2-2, with 7 bases aligning to TRBD2. CDR3 length equals 16 residues. J gave up 2 bases and V 0 bases, and 4 bases lay outside the gene matches. Germline CDR1 SGHRS, CDR2 YFSETQ. For the CDR3, the DNA is TGCGCCAGCAGCTTGGGCCTAGCGGACAACACCGGGGAGCTGTTTTTT. This sequence encodes CASSLGLADNTGELFF.

The genes are TRBV7-8 and TRBJ2-5; the D is unclear. The J call may be incorrect, as the DNA end agrees better with TRBJ2-7. In germline, CDR1 is SGHVS, CDR2 FQNEAQ. The CDR3 totals 11 residues. CDR3 nucleotide sequence: TGTGCCAGCAGCTTGTTGTACGAGCAGTACTTC. Protein product: CASSLLYEQYF.

This CDR3 is CASSDQGSTGNTIYF. CDR3 nucleotide sequence: TGTGCCAGCAGCGATCAGGGTTCTACTGGAAACACCATATATTTT. The chain has TRBV13 and TRBJ1-3, with D perhaps TRBD1 (5 bases). The V end lost 5 bases, the J end lost 2 bases, and 13 bases lay between the germline ends. The CDR3 extends over 15 amino acids. Per germline, CDR1 PRHDT and CDR2 FYEKMQ (reference sequence).

Details on this clone: A read error may account for a junction end that differs from germline. The chain links TRBV5-6 to TRBJ2-1, with D possibly matching TRBD1 (5 bases). The CDR3 is 13 residues long. CDR1 and CDR2 (germline): SGHDT, YYEEEE. CDR3 nucleotide sequence: TGTGCCGGCAGCTTGGGGCTGTACAATGAGCAGTTCTTC. Encoded protein: CAGSLGLYNEQFF.

The chain recombines TRBV5-8 with TRBJ1-5; TRBD1 agrees at 9 bases. Trimming at V came to 6 bases and at J to 5 bases, leaving 6 bases not matched to a gene. The CDR3 contains 14 residues. Germline V lookup: CDR1 SGHTS, CDR2 YDEGEE. CDR3 DNA sequence: TGTGCCAGCAACCGGGACAGGGAGGATCAGCCCCAGCATTTT. Translating gives CASNRDREDQPQHF. Based on the CDR3 plus reference TRBV5-8 and TRBJ1-5, the full variable domain is EAGVTQSPTHLIKTRGQQATLRCSPISGHTSVYWYQQALGLGLQFLLWYDEGEERNRGNFPPRFSGRQFPNYSSELNVNALELEDSALYLCASNRDREDQPQHFGDGTRLSIL.

The chain joins TRBV2 to TRBJ1-2, with TRBD1 as a possible D gene (5 bases). The germline V and J ends were trimmed by 1 base and 8 bases, with 14 bases remaining between them. Germline CDR1 SNHLY, CDR2 FYNNEI. CDR3 length: 14 amino acids. The CDR3 loop reads CASSEDRSGEGYTF. The DNA of the CDR3 is TGTGCCAGCAGTGAAGACAGGTCGGGGGAAGGCTACACCTTC.

J is TRBJ2-7 and V is TRBV15; 7 bases match TRBD1. CDR1 LNHNV and CDR2 YYDKDF come from the germline V gene (reference sequence). This CDR3 contains 12 residues. Trimming removed 4 bases from V and 8 bases from J; junction bases left unmatched: 5. The CDR3 region has the DNA TGTGCCACCAGCACCATAGGGGGCAAGCAGTACTTC. Residues: CATSTIGGKQYF.

The CDR3 loop reads CASSFRGASTDTQYF. CDR3 DNA sequence: TGTGCCAGCAGTTTCCGGGGGGCGAGCACAGATACGCAGTATTTT. This sequence joins TRBV27 and TRBJ2-3; perhaps TRBD2 as D (7 bases). The CDR3 runs 15 residues. The germline gives CDR1 MNHEY, CDR2 SMNVEV (reference sequence). Trimming took 3 bases from V and 0 from J, leaving 10 bases between them.

The chain uses TRBV6-1 and TRBJ2-5, with a tentative D call TRBD1 (5 bases). This CDR3 comprises 13 residues. V was pared by 6 bases and J by 2 bases, with 10 bases between. Germline-derived CDR1 and CDR2 are MNHNS and SASEGT. The CDR3 DNA sequence: TGTGCCAGCAGGGTGGGGCGGCAAGAGACCCAGTACTTC. This translates into CASRVGRQETQYF.

The chain links TRBV6-5 to TRBJ2-2; a weak D match, TRBD2 (6 bases). This CDR3 region has 14 residues. Trimming took off 7 bases at V and 4 bases at J, with 13 bases between the two ends. Per germline, CDR1 MNHEY and CDR2 SVGAGI. CDR3 coding DNA: TGTGCCAGCACCCGGGACTTAGCCACCGGGGAGCTGTTTTTT. It translates to CASTRDLATGELFF.

This chain links TRBV5-1 with TRBJ1-2; TRBD1 aligns across 7 bases. This CDR3 is 14 amino acids long. V trimming: 2 bases; J trimming: 8 bases; junction bases outside the gene matches: 9. Germline V CDR1 and CDR2: SGHRS, YFSETQ. The CDR3 DNA reads TGCGCCAGCAGCTTCCAAACAGGGGTGGAAGGCTACACCTTC. This codes for CASSFQTGVEGYTF. The full variable domain, completed using reference TRBV5-1 and TRBJ1-2, is KAGVTQTPRYLIKTRGQQVTLSCSPISGHRSVSWYQQTPGQGLQFLFEYFSETQRNKGNFPGRFSGRQFSNSRSEMNVSTLELGDSALYLCASSFQTGVEGYTFGSGTRLTVV.

The chain combines TRBV9 with TRBJ1-3; D not resolved. Trimming shortened V by 0 bases and J by 0 bases, and 10 bases separated the two germline ends. The CDR3 is made up of 16 amino acids. The germline gives CDR1 SGDLS, CDR2 YYNGEE. The CDR3 DNA reads TGTGCCAGCAGCGTAGGCCTAGCTTACTCTGGAAACACCATATATTTT. Translated, it gives CASSVGLAYSGNTIYF.

The J gene is TRBJ2-7, the V gene TRBV5-1; D is ambiguous. The CDR3 is made up of 14 amino acids. The V and J ends lost 0 bases and 5 bases respectively, with 12 bases between them. CDR1 and CDR2 from the germline V gene are SGHRS and YFSETQ. The CDR3 is CASSLALDPHEQYF. In nucleotides, the CDR3 is TGCGCCAGCAGCTTGGCTCTAGATCCCCACGAGCAGTACTTC.

The rearrangement links TRBV2 to TRBJ2-1; tentative D call: TRBD2 (5 bases). The CDR3 length is 16 residues. Trimming pared 3 bases from V and 2 bases from J, leaving 14 bases between. Germline V gene sequence: CDR1 SNHLY, CDR2 FYNNEI. The DNA for the CDR3 is TGTGCCAGCAGTGAGTCGCTAGCTTCGACCTACAATGAGCAGTTCTTC. Residues: CASSESLASTYNEQFF. Combining the CDR3 with reference TRBV2 and TRBJ2-1 gives the whole variable domain EPEVTQTPSHQVTQMGQEVILRCVPISNHLYFYWYRQILGQKVEFLVSFYNNEISEKSEIFDDQFSVERPDGSNFTLKIRSTKLEDSAMYFCASSESLASTYNEQFFGPGTRLTVL.

This clone was recorded once. The gene calls are TRBV9 and TRBJ2-7; 7 bases align to TRBD2. This CDR3 has 13 amino acids. Germline V gives CDR1 SGDLS, CDR2 YYNGEE. With V trimmed by 0 bases and J by 6 bases, 3 bases remained unmatched. The CDR3 region is CASSVGGEGEQYF. The CDR3 DNA follows: TGTGCCAGCAGCGTAGGTGGGGAGGGCGAGCAGTACTTC.

The chain uses TRBV6-5 and TRBJ2-1; TRBD2 agrees at 9 bases. V gave up 2 bases and J gave up 2 bases; unmatched junction bases: 1. This CDR3 contains 15 residues. Germline assignment: CDR1 MNHEY and CDR2 SVGAGI. The CDR3 nucleotides read TGTGCCAGCAGTTACGCGGGAGGGACCTACAATGAGCAGTTCTTC. It specifies CASSYAGGTYNEQFF.